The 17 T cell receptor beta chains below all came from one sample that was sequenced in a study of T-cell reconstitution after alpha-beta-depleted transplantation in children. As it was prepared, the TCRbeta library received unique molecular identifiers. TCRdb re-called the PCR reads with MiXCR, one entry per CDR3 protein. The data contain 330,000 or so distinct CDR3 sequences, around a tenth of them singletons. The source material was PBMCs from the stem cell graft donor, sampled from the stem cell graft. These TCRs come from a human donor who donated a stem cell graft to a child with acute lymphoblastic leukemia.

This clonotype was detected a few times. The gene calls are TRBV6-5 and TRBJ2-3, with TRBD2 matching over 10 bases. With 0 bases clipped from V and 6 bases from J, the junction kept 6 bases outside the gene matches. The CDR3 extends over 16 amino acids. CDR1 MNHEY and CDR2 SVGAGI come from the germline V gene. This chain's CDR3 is CASSYSRLAGVDTQYF. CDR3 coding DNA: TGTGCCAGCAGTTACTCCCGGCTAGCGGGAGTGGATACGCAGTATTTT.

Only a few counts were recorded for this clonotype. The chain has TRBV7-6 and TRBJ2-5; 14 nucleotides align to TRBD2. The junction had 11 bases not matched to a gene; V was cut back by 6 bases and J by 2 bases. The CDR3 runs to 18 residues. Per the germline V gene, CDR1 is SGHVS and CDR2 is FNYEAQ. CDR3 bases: TGTGCCAGCAGTCAGGGGCCAGGACTAGCGGGAGGTCAAGAGACCCAGTACTTC. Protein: CASSQGPGLAGGQETQYF.

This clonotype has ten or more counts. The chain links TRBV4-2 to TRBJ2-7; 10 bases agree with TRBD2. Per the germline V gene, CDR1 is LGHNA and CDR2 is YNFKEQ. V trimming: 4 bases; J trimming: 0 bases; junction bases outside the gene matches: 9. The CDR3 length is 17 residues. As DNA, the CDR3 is TGTGCCAGCAGCCGAACAACTAGCGGGACAAGCTCCTACGAGCAGTACTTC. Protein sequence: CASSRTTSGTSSYEQYF.

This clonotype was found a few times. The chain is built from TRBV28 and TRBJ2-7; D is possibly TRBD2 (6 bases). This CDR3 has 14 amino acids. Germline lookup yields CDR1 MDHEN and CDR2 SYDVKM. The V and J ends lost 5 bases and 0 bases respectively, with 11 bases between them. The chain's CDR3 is CASSVSSGSYEQYF. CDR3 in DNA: TGTGCCAGCAGTGTCAGTAGCGGCTCCTACGAGCAGTACTTC.

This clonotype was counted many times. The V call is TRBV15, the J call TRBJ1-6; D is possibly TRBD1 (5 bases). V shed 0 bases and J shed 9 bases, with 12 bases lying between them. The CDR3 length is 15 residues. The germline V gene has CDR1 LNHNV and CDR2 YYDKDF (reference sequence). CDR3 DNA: TGTGCCACCAGCAGAGATACCGGGGCTAGTTCACCCCTCCACTTT. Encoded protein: CATSRDTGASSPLHF. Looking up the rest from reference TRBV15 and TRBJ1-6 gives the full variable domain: DAMVIQNPRYQVTQFGKPVTLSCSQTLNHNVMYWYQQKSSQAPKLLFHYYDKDFNNEADTPDNFQSRRPNTSFCFLDIRSPGLGDTAMYLCATSRDTGASSPLHFGNGTRLTVT.

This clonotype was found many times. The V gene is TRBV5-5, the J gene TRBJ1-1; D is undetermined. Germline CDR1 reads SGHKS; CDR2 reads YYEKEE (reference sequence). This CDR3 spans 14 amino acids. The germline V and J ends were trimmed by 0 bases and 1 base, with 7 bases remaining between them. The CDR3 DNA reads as TGTGCCAGCAGCTTGGTGTGGGGGAACACTGAAGCTTTCTTT. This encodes CASSLVWGNTEAFF.

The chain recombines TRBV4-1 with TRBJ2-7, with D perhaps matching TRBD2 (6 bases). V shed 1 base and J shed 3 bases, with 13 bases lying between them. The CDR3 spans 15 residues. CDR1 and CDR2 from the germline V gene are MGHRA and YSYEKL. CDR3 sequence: CASSQGRDFHYEQYF. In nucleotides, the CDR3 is TGCGCCAGCAGCCAAGGACGGGACTTTCACTACGAGCAGTACTTC.

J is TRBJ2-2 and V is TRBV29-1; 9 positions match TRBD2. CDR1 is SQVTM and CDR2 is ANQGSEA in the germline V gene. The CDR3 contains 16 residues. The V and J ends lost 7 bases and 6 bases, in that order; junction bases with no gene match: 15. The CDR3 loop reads CSARGAGGYASGELFF. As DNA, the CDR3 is TGCAGCGCCAGGGGGGCGGGAGGGTATGCCTCCGGGGAGCTGTTTTTT.

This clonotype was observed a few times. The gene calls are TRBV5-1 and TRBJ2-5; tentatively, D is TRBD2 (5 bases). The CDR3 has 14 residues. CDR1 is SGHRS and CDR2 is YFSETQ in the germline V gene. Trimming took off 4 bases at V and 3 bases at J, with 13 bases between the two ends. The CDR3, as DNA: TGCGCCAGCAGCCCGTTGCCCGGGGAAGAGACCCAGTACTTC. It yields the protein CASSPLPGEETQYF.

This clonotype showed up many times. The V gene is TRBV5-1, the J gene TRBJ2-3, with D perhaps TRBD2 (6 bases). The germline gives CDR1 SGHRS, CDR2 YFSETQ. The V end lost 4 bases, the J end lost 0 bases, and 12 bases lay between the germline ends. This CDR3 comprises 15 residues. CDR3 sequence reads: CASSLSGYSTDTQYF. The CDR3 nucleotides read TGCGCCAGCAGCCTCAGCGGGTATAGCACAGATACGCAGTATTTT.

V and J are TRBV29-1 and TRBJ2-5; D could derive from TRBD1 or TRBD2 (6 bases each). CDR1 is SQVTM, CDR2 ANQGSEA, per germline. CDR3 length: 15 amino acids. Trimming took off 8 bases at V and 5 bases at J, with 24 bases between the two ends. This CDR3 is CSIRRGGTLWETQYF. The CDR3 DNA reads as TGCAGCATTCGGAGAGGGGGGACCCTCTGGGAGACCCAGTACTTC.

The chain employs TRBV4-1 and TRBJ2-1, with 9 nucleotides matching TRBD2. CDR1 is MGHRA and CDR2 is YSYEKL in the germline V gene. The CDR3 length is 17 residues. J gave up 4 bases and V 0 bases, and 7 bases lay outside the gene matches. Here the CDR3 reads CASSQDGLAGYYNEQFF. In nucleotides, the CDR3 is TGCGCCAGCAGCCAAGATGGGCTAGCGGGATATTACAATGAGCAGTTCTTC.

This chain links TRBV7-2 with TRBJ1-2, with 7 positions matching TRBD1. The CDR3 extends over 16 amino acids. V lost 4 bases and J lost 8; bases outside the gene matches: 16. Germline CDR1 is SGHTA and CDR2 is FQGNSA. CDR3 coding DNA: TGTGCCAGCAGCTCCTCCCCCTTGACAGGGTTTTGGGGCTACACCTTC. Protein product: CASSSSPLTGFWGYTF.

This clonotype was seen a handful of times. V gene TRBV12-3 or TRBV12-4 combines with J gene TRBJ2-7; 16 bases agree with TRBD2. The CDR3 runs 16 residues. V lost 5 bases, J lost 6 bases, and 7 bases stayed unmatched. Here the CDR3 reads CASSHGTSGRGGEQYF. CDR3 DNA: TGTGCCAGCAGTCACGGGACTAGCGGGAGGGGAGGCGAGCAGTACTTC.

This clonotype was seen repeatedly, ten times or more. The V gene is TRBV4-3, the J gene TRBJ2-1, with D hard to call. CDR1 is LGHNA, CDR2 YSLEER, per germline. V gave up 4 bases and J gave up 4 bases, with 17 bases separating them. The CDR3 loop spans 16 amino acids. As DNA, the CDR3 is TGCGCCAGCAGCCTTGACTCGGAGCTAACTTACAATGAGCAGTTCTTC. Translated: CASSLDSELTYNEQFF.

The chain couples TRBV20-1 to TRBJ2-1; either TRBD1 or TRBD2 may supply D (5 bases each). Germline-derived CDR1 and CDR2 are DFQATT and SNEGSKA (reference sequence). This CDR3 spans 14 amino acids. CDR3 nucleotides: TGCAGCACACCCGAAGTCGGGACCCTCAATGAGCAGTTCTTC. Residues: CSTPEVGTLNEQFF.

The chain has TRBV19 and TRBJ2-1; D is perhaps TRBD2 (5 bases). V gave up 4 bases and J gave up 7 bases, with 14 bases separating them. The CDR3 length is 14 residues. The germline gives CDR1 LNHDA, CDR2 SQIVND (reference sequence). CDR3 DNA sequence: TGTGCCAGTAGTACCCGACTACCGACGAATGAGCAGTTCTTC. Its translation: CASSTRLPTNEQFF.